This entry concerns a single TCR beta chain. This CDR3 is 15 amino acids long. With 6 bases clipped from V and 4 bases from J, the junction kept 4 bases outside the gene matches. CDR1 is ENHRY, CDR2 SYGVKD, per germline. Enrollment of patients from Seattle took place during active infection, with longitudinal follow-up. This record belongs to a study of blood T cell repertoires in COVID-19. Study-wide background: Acute and convalescent COVID-19 specimens originated in the United States, Italy and Spain.

Original analysis: How many nucleated cells were present was estimated from reference gene primer amplification. TCRdb's copy holds only in-frame clones and misses some; the assay was immunoSEQ multiplex PCR. V and J calls and clone size are those listed in that table; D and trimming were worked out from the DNA. The sample has 410,000 or so clones, 70% to 90% seen once. V and J are TRBV10-3 and TRBJ2-5; 14 nucleotides match TRBD2. The sequencing input was peripheral blood. The clonotype was recovered from a woman in her 40s with COVID-19, enrolled during active disease. The CDR3 protein is CAIRTSGGVGETQYF. The CDR3 DNA sequence: TGTGCCATCAGGACTAGCGGGGGGGTAGGAGAGACCCAGTACTTC.